These T cell receptor beta chains were read from a single sample in a study of post-analysis software for immune sequencing data. In TCRdb, the PCR reads were re-called with MiXCR into one record per CDR3 protein. Counted here are 700,000 to 800,000 distinct CDR3 sequences, roughly 30% occurring once; the ten biggest clones make up 0.56%. Input material: blood. These receptors all come from a girl between 10 and 17 years old with multiple sclerosis. Each CDR3 is given with its conserved first and last residue. Each record gives: V gene, CDR3 length, J gene, D gene, clone size, CDR3 protein, CDR3 DNA. A D gene is named only where the DNA matches it firmly. Part of the rows lack a size; the others show once, few, many or a class for expanded clones.

v_call: TRBV4-3
cdr3_length: 14
j_call: TRBJ2-7
d_call: NA
clone_size: few
cdr3_aa: CASSQEVQSYEQYF
cdr3_nt: TGCGCCAGCAGCCAAGAAGTCCAGTCCTACGAGCAGTACTTC

v_call: TRBV12-3/TRBV12-4
cdr3_length: 12
j_call: TRBJ1-5
d_call: NA
clone_size: NA
cdr3_aa: CASSPAVQPQHF
cdr3_nt: TGTGCCAGCAGCCCAGCCGTCCAGCCCCAGCATTTT

v_call: TRBV10-3
cdr3_length: 14
j_call: TRBJ1-1
d_call: TRBD1
clone_size: once
cdr3_aa: CAGGAGGDNTGAFF
cdr3_nt: TGTGCCGGCGGTGCAGGGGGCGATAACACTGGAGCTTTCTTT

v_call: TRBV7-2
cdr3_length: 17
j_call: TRBJ2-5
d_call: TRBD2
clone_size: NA
cdr3_aa: CASSLASVGGPGETQYF
cdr3_nt: TGTGCCAGCAGCTTAGCTTCCGTGGGAGGGCCGGGGGAGACCCAGTACTTC

v_call: TRBV4-3
cdr3_length: 13
j_call: TRBJ2-3
d_call: NA
clone_size: NA
cdr3_aa: CASSGRRGDTQYF
cdr3_nt: TGCGCCAGCAGCGGGAGAAGAGGGGATACGCAGTATTTT

v_call: TRBV12-3/TRBV12-4
cdr3_length: 12
j_call: TRBJ2-3
d_call: NA
clone_size: NA
cdr3_aa: CASSYSTDAQYF
cdr3_nt: TGTGCCAGCAGTTACTCCACAGATGCGCAGTATTTT

v_call: TRBV5-1
cdr3_length: 16
j_call: TRBJ2-5
d_call: TRBD1
clone_size: NA
cdr3_aa: CASTQGQVGPQETQYF
cdr3_nt: TGCGCCAGCACACAGGGACAGGTCGGGCCCCAAGAGACCCAGTACTTC

v_call: TRBV7-9
cdr3_length: 15
j_call: TRBJ1-1
d_call: NA
clone_size: NA
cdr3_aa: CASTEGVRMNTEAFF
cdr3_nt: TGTGCCAGCACCGAGGGGGTGAGGATGAACACTGAAGCTTTCTTT

v_call: TRBV7-9
cdr3_length: 17
j_call: TRBJ2-4
d_call: NA
clone_size: NA
cdr3_aa: CASSLISAVASQNIQYF
cdr3_nt: TGTGCCAGCAGCTTAATTTCCGCTGTGGCCAGCCAAAACATTCAGTACTTC

v_call: TRBV18
cdr3_length: 16
j_call: TRBJ2-2
d_call: NA
clone_size: few
cdr3_aa: CASSPSPGRNTGELFF
cdr3_nt: TGTGCCAGCTCACCGTCGCCGGGGAGAAACACCGGGGAGCTGTTTTTT

v_call: TRBV3-1
cdr3_length: 15
j_call: TRBJ2-5
d_call: NA
clone_size: NA
cdr3_aa: CASSRGRGARETQYF
cdr3_nt: TGTGCCAGCAGCCGTGGCAGGGGCGCCCGAGAGACCCAGTACTTC

v_call: TRBV4-1
cdr3_length: 21
j_call: TRBJ2-1
d_call: TRBD2
clone_size: few
cdr3_aa: CASSQDLPGLAVHVSYNEQFF
cdr3_nt: TGCGCCAGCAGCCAAGATCTTCCGGGACTAGCGGTGCACGTCTCCTACAATGAGCAGTTCTTC

v_call: TRBV4-1
cdr3_length: 16
j_call: TRBJ2-5
d_call: TRBD1
clone_size: NA
cdr3_aa: CASSHPPTGWEETQYF
cdr3_nt: TGCGCCAGCAGCCACCCACCGACAGGGTGGGAAGAGACCCAGTACTTC

v_call: TRBV12-3/TRBV12-4
cdr3_length: 13
j_call: TRBJ1-1
d_call: NA
clone_size: NA
cdr3_aa: CASSLTAFTEAFF
cdr3_nt: TGTGCCAGCAGTTTAACGGCTTTCACTGAAGCTTTCTTT

v_call: TRBV20-1
cdr3_length: 13
j_call: TRBJ2-7
d_call: NA
clone_size: NA
cdr3_aa: CLTGGTISYEQYF
cdr3_nt: TGCCTGACTGGGGGGACGATCTCCTACGAGCAGTACTTC

v_call: TRBV5-1
cdr3_length: 13
j_call: TRBJ1-5
d_call: NA
clone_size: NA
cdr3_aa: CASSKDINQPQHF
cdr3_nt: TGCGCCAGCAGCAAAGACATTAATCAGCCCCAGCATTTT

v_call: TRBV6-6
cdr3_length: 14
j_call: TRBJ2-5
d_call: NA
clone_size: few
cdr3_aa: CASRPRASQETQYF
cdr3_nt: TGTGCCAGCAGGCCGAGGGCTAGCCAAGAGACCCAGTACTTC

v_call: TRBV6-4
cdr3_length: 15
j_call: TRBJ1-5
d_call: NA
clone_size: NA
cdr3_aa: CASSDRGDSNQPQHF
cdr3_nt: TGTGCCAGCAGTGATAGGGGGGATAGCAATCAGCCCCAGCATTTT

v_call: TRBV29-1
cdr3_length: 13
j_call: TRBJ2-5
d_call: NA
clone_size: few
cdr3_aa: CSVAIVSSETQYF
cdr3_nt: TGCAGCGTTGCGATCGTGAGTTCCGAGACCCAGTACTTC

v_call: TRBV10-1
cdr3_length: 12
j_call: TRBJ1-1
d_call: NA
clone_size: NA
cdr3_aa: CASSESTKGYFF
cdr3_nt: TGCGCCAGCAGTGAGTCGACAAAGGGATATTTCTTT

v_call: TRBV9
cdr3_length: 16
j_call: TRBJ1-5
d_call: NA
clone_size: NA
cdr3_aa: CASSVGNGDSNQPQHF
cdr3_nt: TGTGCCAGCAGCGTAGGAAACGGGGATAGCAATCAGCCCCAGCATTTT

v_call: TRBV18
cdr3_length: 16
j_call: TRBJ2-1
d_call: NA
clone_size: few
cdr3_aa: CASSPRGGNQYNEQFF
cdr3_nt: TGTGCCAGCTCACCGAGGGGGGGCAATCAATACAATGAGCAGTTCTTC

v_call: TRBV20-1
cdr3_length: 15
j_call: TRBJ1-3
d_call: NA
clone_size: NA
cdr3_aa: CSARDRSYSGNTIYF
cdr3_nt: TGCAGTGCTAGGGATAGAAGCTACTCTGGAAACACCATATATTTT

v_call: TRBV20-1
cdr3_length: 14
j_call: TRBJ2-1
d_call: TRBD2
clone_size: NA
cdr3_aa: CSASLASGYNEQFF
cdr3_nt: TGCAGTGCTAGCTTGGCTAGCGGGTACAATGAGCAGTTCTTC

v_call: TRBV27
cdr3_length: 15
j_call: TRBJ1-1
d_call: NA
clone_size: NA
cdr3_aa: CASSSYKGPVPEAFF
cdr3_nt: TGTGCCAGCAGTTCATACAAGGGACCCGTACCTGAAGCTTTCTTT

v_call: TRBV7-2
cdr3_length: 15
j_call: TRBJ2-3
d_call: NA
clone_size: NA
cdr3_aa: CASSLLASGTDTQYF
cdr3_nt: TGTGCCAGCAGCTTATTGGCTAGCGGCACAGATACGCAGTATTTT

v_call: TRBV28
cdr3_length: 18
j_call: TRBJ1-6
d_call: TRBD1
clone_size: NA
cdr3_aa: CASSFGQGANPTTSPLHF
cdr3_nt: TGTGCCAGCAGTTTCGGACAGGGGGCGAACCCAACGACTTCACCCCTCCACTTT

v_call: TRBV29-1
cdr3_length: 11
j_call: TRBJ2-3
d_call: NA
clone_size: few
cdr3_aa: CSVVRPDTQYF
cdr3_nt: TGCAGCGTTGTTCGCCCAGATACGCAGTATTTT

v_call: TRBV20-1
cdr3_length: 14
j_call: TRBJ2-1
d_call: NA
clone_size: NA
cdr3_aa: CSARARVTYNEQFF
cdr3_nt: TGCAGTGCTAGAGCCAGGGTAACCTACAATGAGCAGTTCTTC

v_call: TRBV5-1
cdr3_length: 14
j_call: TRBJ2-1
d_call: TRBD2
clone_size: NA
cdr3_aa: CASSLAEGLAKQFF
cdr3_nt: TGCGCCAGCAGCTTGGCCGAGGGACTAGCGAAGCAGTTCTTC

v_call: TRBV6-1
cdr3_length: 15
j_call: TRBJ1-1
d_call: NA
clone_size: once
cdr3_aa: CASRTTGTTSTEAFF
cdr3_nt: TGTGCCAGCAGGACTACCGGGACGACGAGCACTGAAGCTTTCTTT

v_call: TRBV28
cdr3_length: 16
j_call: TRBJ2-7
d_call: TRBD2
clone_size: few
cdr3_aa: CASSYPVREGYNEQYF
cdr3_nt: TGTGCCAGCAGTTACCCGGTGCGGGAGGGCTACAACGAGCAGTACTTC